Below are 6 T cell receptor beta chains sequenced from a single sample in a study of blood T cell repertoires in COVID-19. Produced via immunoSEQ multiplex PCR; TCRdb's table is partial and in-frame only. Of about 140,000 clones listed, roughly 82% were seen once; the top ten hold about 9.4%. The sequenced sample consisted of peripheral blood. These receptors were obtained from a man in his fifties or sixties with active or convalescent COVID-19.

This clone was found once. The chain employs TRBV5-8 and TRBJ1-5; the D is unclear. This CDR3 has 15 residues. Germline V gene lookup returns CDR1 SGHTS and CDR2 YDEGEE. With 0 bases removed from V and 0 bases from J, the gap between germline ends came to 7 bases. The CDR3 spells CASSLADYSNQPQHF. The CDR3 DNA follows: TGTGCCAGCAGCTTGGCAGACTATAGCAATCAGCCCCAGCATTTT.

The chain employs TRBV10-1 and TRBJ1-3, with a possible D match to TRBD1 (6 bases). The CDR3 is 14 residues long. Germline lookup yields CDR1 WNHNN and CDR2 SYGVQD (reference sequence). Trimming took 4 bases from V and 2 from J, leaving 9 bases between them. Here the CDR3 DNA reads TGCGCCAGCAGTGGGACAGCAACTGGAAACACCATATATTTT. Translated: CASSGTATGNTIYF.

Only a few counts were recorded for this clone. The J gene is TRBJ1-6, the V gene TRBV20-1; the match to TRBD1 covers 7 bases. This CDR3 is built from 14 residues. The J segment lost 5 bases and the V segment lost 3 bases, leaving 4 bases of the junction unmatched. CDR1 is DFQATT and CDR2 is SNEGSKA in the germline V gene (reference sequence). CDR3 residues: CSASGGTDNSPLHF. CDR3 coding DNA: TGCAGTGCTAGTGGCGGGACAGATAATTCACCCCTCCACTTT.

DNA for the CDR3: TGTGCCAGCTCACCACCGGGACATGGAGGCAATGAGCAGTTCTTC. This translates into CASSPPGHGGNEQFF. The V gene is TRBV18, the J gene TRBJ2-1; tentatively, D is TRBD1 (6 bases). The CDR3 is 15 residues long. Trimming removed 0 bases at V and 6 bases at J, with 12 bases between. In germline, CDR1 is KGHSH, CDR2 LQKENI.

The chain carries TRBV5-1 and TRBJ2-5; no firm D call. The CDR3 runs 14 residues. Per germline, CDR1 SGHRS and CDR2 YFSETQ. Trimming cost V 0 bases and J 3 bases, with 9 bases left between them. In DNA form, the CDR3 reads TGCGCCAGCAGCTTGGATCCAGGCGAAGAGACCCAGTACTTC. Its translation: CASSLDPGEETQYF.

V gene TRBV7-2 combines with J gene TRBJ2-7; 10 nucleotides align to TRBD2. Germline trimming cut 5 bases from V and 0 bases from J; bases unmatched to any gene: 7. CDR1 SGHTA and CDR2 FQGNSA come from the germline V gene. This CDR3 has 16 amino acids. The CDR3: CASSKSGGAGSYEQYV. For the CDR3, the DNA is TGTGCCAGCAGCAAAAGCGGGGGGGCGGGCTCCTACGAGCAGTACGTC.